This T cell receptor beta chain came from a study of shared clonotypes between healthy human individuals. The overall study: Three CD4 naive, three CD4 memory, two CD8 naive and one CD8 memory plate were used per donor.

Findings and limits, study-wide: Against clonotypes common to all four donors, non-shared ones had lower generation probabilities.

Repertoires were generated with immunoSEQ multiplex PCR, while TCRdb's copy carries only in-frame clones and drops some. The data contain some 2.1 million clones, roughly 96% of them singletons. Points on this clone: The antigen is not known.

Investigators divided CD4+ cells into CD45RA+ naive and CD45RA-negative memory subsets. Sequencing was carried out using naive CD4+ T cells sorted from blood. The subset is: CD45RA+ positively selected. The sequence was collected from a man aged 18-30 years in good health.

In nucleotides, the CDR3 is TGTGCCAGCAGCTTAGAGGGTCCAGCATGGCGCACCATATATTTT. Protein product: CASSLEGPAWRTIYF. The chain combines TRBV7-2 with TRBJ1-3; D gene ambiguous. Germline-derived CDR1 and CDR2 are SGHTA and FQGNSA. Deletions cut 1 base from V and 9 bases from J, with 16 bases between. The CDR3 runs 15 residues.